A single sample gave rise to the 11 T cell receptor beta chains below, sequenced in a study of OX40 agonist ivuxolimab in advanced cancers. Measured with immunoSEQ multiplex PCR; TCRdb has only the in-frame clones, and not every one. The sample has approximately 73,000 clones; 85% to 90% are singletons. This specimen consisted of CD4+ or CD8+ T cells sorted from blood, obtained in a trial of the OX40 agonist ivuxolimab. The source of these receptors is an adult with an advanced solid tumor such as melanoma, head and neck, liver or kidney cancer.

The chain recombines TRBV5-1 with TRBJ1-2, with 7 positions matching TRBD1. The CDR3 is made up of 15 amino acids. V lost 4 bases to trimming and J lost 0 bases; unmatched junction nucleotides: 6. In germline, CDR1 is SGHRS, CDR2 YFSETQ. The CDR3 coding sequence is TGCGCCAGCAGCGCGGAGGGGGCTTCTAACTATGGCTACACCTTC. Residues: CASSAEGASNYGYTF. The full variable domain, with the rest looked up from reference TRBV5-1 and TRBJ1-2, is KAGVTQTPRYLIKTRGQQVTLSCSPISGHRSVSWYQQTPGQGLQFLFEYFSETQRNKGNFPGRFSGRQFSNSRSEMNVSTLELGDSALYLCASSAEGASNYGYTFGSGTRLTVV.

The chain combines TRBV6-6 with TRBJ2-7, with TRBD2 matching over 7 bases. The V gene end was trimmed by 6 bases and the J gene end by 2 bases; junction bases not matched to a gene: 7. CDR3 length: 14 residues. CDR1 and CDR2 (germline): MNHNY, SVGAGI (reference sequence). The DNA for the CDR3 is TGTGCCAGCAGGTCCGGGACTAAACCCTACGAGCAGTACTTC. This gives the protein CASRSGTKPYEQYF.

A note on this clone: A junction boundary mismatches the germline segment, possibly from a read error. The J gene is TRBJ2-1, the V gene TRBV11-1; 11 bases are shared with TRBD1. The germline V gene encodes CDR1 SGHAT and CDR2 FQDESV (reference sequence). The length of the CDR3 is 12 residues. The DNA for the CDR3 is TGTGCCAGCAGACAGCCCGGACAGGGGGCGATCTTC. This gives the protein CASRQPGQGAIF.

The chain employs TRBV29-1 and TRBJ2-7; D may be TRBD1 or TRBD2 (5 bases each). Deletions cut 1 base from V and 2 bases from J, with 12 bases between. The CDR3 sequence is 14 residues long. Germline loops: CDR1 SQVTM, CDR2 ANQGSEA. The CDR3 protein is CSVEGGDAAYEQYF. Written as DNA, the CDR3 is TGCAGCGTTGAAGGAGGGGACGCCGCCTACGAGCAGTACTTC.

The V and J genes are TRBV14 and TRBJ2-1; TRBD2 matches 9 bases. In germline, CDR1 is SGHDN, CDR2 FVKESK. After removal of 1 base from V and 10 bases from J, the junction contained 2 bases not matched to a gene. The CDR3 loop spans 13 amino acids. The CDR3 DNA sequence: TGTGCCAGCAGCCAAGTTGCGGGAGGGGAGCAGTTCTTC. As protein: CASSQVAGGEQFF.

The chain uses TRBV21-1 and TRBJ1-2; TRBD1, as called in the table, went unchecked against the DNA. TRBV21-1 is a documented pseudogene. This CDR3 has 17 residues. CDR3 coding DNA: TGTGCCAGCAGCACCTACCACCGCGACAGGAGTAAGGGTGGCTACACCTTC. It is translated as CASSTYHRDRSKGGYTF.

The J gene is TRBJ2-7, the V gene TRBV28; 9 bases map to TRBD2. Germline assignment: CDR1 MDHEN and CDR2 SYDVKM. The length of the CDR3 is 14 residues. Trimming cost V 3 bases and J 4 bases; bases outside gene matches: 4. The CDR3 nucleotides are TGTGCCAGCAGTTTTAGCGGGAGTCTATACGAGCAGTACTTC. It codes for CASSFSGSLYEQYF.

The chain joins TRBV30 to TRBJ2-5, with 7 bases aligning to TRBD2. Germline V gene sequence: CDR1 GTSNPN, CDR2 SVGIG (reference sequence). The CDR3 is made up of 14 amino acids. After removal of 7 bases from V and 5 bases from J, the junction contained 13 bases not matched to a gene. The chain's CDR3 is CASHRGGSRETQYF. CDR3 DNA: TGTGCCTCCCACCGTGGCGGGAGCAGGGAGACCCAGTACTTC. The variable domain in full, with the rest retrieved from reference TRBV30 and TRBJ2-5, is SQTIHQWPATLVQPVGSPLSLECTVEGTSNPNLYWYRQAAGRGLQLLFYSVGIGQISSEVPQNLSASRPQDRQFILSSKKLLLSDSGFYLCASHRGGSRETQYFGPGTRLLVL.

The rearrangement joins TRBV25-1 to TRBJ2-7; D is possibly TRBD1 (6 bases). V was cut by 7 bases and J by 0 bases, with 13 bases left in between. In germline, CDR1 is MGHDK, CDR2 SYGVNS. The CDR3 runs to 14 residues. CDR3 bases: TGTGCCAGCATGAGGACAGAGAGCTCCTACGAGCAGTACTTC. As protein: CASMRTESSYEQYF.

The genes are TRBV19 and TRBJ1-1; D might be TRBD1 (5 bases). CDR3 length: 16 residues. The germline V gene encodes CDR1 LNHDA and CDR2 SQIVND (reference sequence). V lost 2 bases and J lost 3, with 16 bases in between. Written as DNA, the CDR3 is TGTGCCAGTAGTATATTCCCAGGGACGGTGGACACTGAAGCTTTCTTT. Translation gives CASSIFPGTVDTEAFF.

This clone has just one count. The rearrangement uses TRBV7-8 and TRBJ1-4; possible D gene TRBD1, 5 bases. The CDR3 contains 19 residues. Germline lookup yields CDR1 SGHVS and CDR2 FQNEAQ. With 3 bases removed from V and 0 bases from J, the gap between germline ends came to 20 bases. In DNA, the CDR3 is TGTGCCAGCAGCTTTACAGGAGCTCTCACGGGGTCAACTAATGAAAAACTGTTTTTT. Residues: CASSFTGALTGSTNEKLFF.